This passage covers 10 T cell receptor beta chains from one sample sequenced in a study of blood T cell repertoires in COVID-19. Profiling relied on immunoSEQ multiplex PCR, and the TCRdb table lists in-frame clones only, not all of them. The sample shows 200,000 to 300,000 clones, 89% of them seen only once. The specimen was PBMCs or T cells enriched from blood (not recorded which). These receptors were taken from a woman aged 30 to 39 with acute COVID-19.

The chain is built from TRBV19 and TRBJ2-2; D not certain. Germline V CDR1 and CDR2: LNHDA, SQIVND (reference sequence). Trimming took off 3 bases at V and 5 bases at J, with 10 bases between the two ends. The CDR3 loop spans 14 amino acids. Written as DNA, the CDR3 is TGTGCCAGTAGTATTTTCCCCGGGACCGGGGAGCTGTTTTTT. It is translated as CASSIFPGTGELFF.

This clone appeared once. V usage is TRBV28 and J usage is TRBJ2-1; D possibly corresponds to TRBD2 (5 bases). The germline V gene has CDR1 MDHEN and CDR2 SYDVKM. V lost 6 bases to trimming and J lost 7 bases, with 16 bases between them. The CDR3 loop spans 14 amino acids. For the CDR3, the DNA is TGTGCCAGCAGGCACTCGACTACCCTAAATGAGCAGTTCTTC. It yields the protein CASRHSTTLNEQFF.

This rearrangement joins TRBV2 to TRBJ1-2; no definite D call. Germline V gives CDR1 SNHLY, CDR2 FYNNEI. The CDR3 totals 14 residues. Trimming removed 7 bases at V and 0 bases at J, with 12 bases between. The CDR3 region has the DNA TGTGCCAGCAATTATCAGAAAGCTAACTATGGCTACACCTTC. Amino acid sequence: CASNYQKANYGYTF. The variable domain in full, with the rest retrieved from reference TRBV2 and TRBJ1-2, is EPEVTQTPSHQVTQMGQEVILRCVPISNHLYFYWYRQILGQKVEFLVSFYNNEISEKSEIFDDQFSVERPDGSNFTLKIRSTKLEDSAMYFCASNYQKANYGYTFGSGTRLTVV.

V and J are TRBV27 and TRBJ1-2; tentatively, D is TRBD1 (6 bases). Germline V gene data show CDR1 as MNHEY and CDR2 as SMNVEV (reference sequence). The V end was cut by 8 bases, the J end by 8 bases, with 15 bases between. This CDR3 spans 12 amino acids. Here the CDR3 reads CASGQGFEGYTF. DNA of the CDR3: TGTGCCAGCGGCCAGGGGTTCGAAGGCTACACCTTC.

This clone was detected only once. This chain connects TRBV5-4 to TRBJ2-1; D may be TRBD2 (6 bases). Germline CDR1 reads SGHNT; CDR2 reads YYREEE (reference sequence). Trimming removed 5 bases at V and 2 bases at J, with 17 bases between. CDR3 size: 16 residues. The CDR3 is CASRTDGGPAYNEQFF. Here the CDR3 DNA reads TGTGCCAGCAGGACGGACGGAGGGCCAGCCTACAATGAGCAGTTCTTC.

DNA of the CDR3: TGTGCCAGCAGCCTTTACTTGAACACTGAAGCTTTCTTT. Translated, it gives CASSLYLNTEAFF. V gene TRBV11-3 combines with J gene TRBJ1-1; D is uncertain. The germline V gene encodes CDR1 SGHNT and CDR2 YENEEA. Trimming left V 5 bases short and J 0 bases short, with 7 bases between. The CDR3 length is 13 residues.

The rearrangement joins TRBV7-9 to TRBJ1-4, with D uncertain. V was trimmed by 1 base and J by 6 bases, leaving 6 bases between them. The CDR3 contains 13 residues. CDR1 is SEHNR, CDR2 FQNEAQ, per germline (reference sequence). The CDR3 region has the DNA TGTGCCAGCAGCTTAGGAGGCCATGAAAAACTGTTTTTT. It is translated as CASSLGGHEKLFF.

This sequence joins TRBV4-2 and TRBJ1-1; D call uncertain. V shed 0 bases and J shed 1 base, with 9 bases lying between them. This CDR3 contains 15 residues. The germline gives CDR1 LGHNA, CDR2 YNFKEQ. CDR3 loop: CASSQDSNRNTEAFF. The CDR3, as DNA: TGTGCCAGCAGCCAAGATTCGAACAGGAACACTGAAGCTTTCTTT.

The chain combines TRBV27 with TRBJ2-3, with 12 nucleotides matching TRBD2. Trimming took 5 bases from V and 4 from J; bases not matched to a gene: 7. The germline CDR1 and CDR2 sequences are MNHEY and SMNVEV (reference sequence). This CDR3 is 16 amino acids long. CDR3 DNA: TGTGCCAGCAGTGTGACTAGCGGGGGAGCGGCAGATACGCAGTATTTT. It translates to CASSVTSGGAADTQYF.

This clone was found once. The V and J genes are TRBV3-1 (or the pseudogene TRBV3-2) and TRBJ2-5; the match to TRBD2 covers 9 bases. The CDR3 covers 15 residues. V was clipped by 3 bases and J by 5 bases; unmatched bases: 7. From germline, CDR1 is LGHDT and CDR2 YNNKEL (reference sequence). As DNA, the CDR3 is TGTGCCAGCAGCCAGTCCTTTGCGGGGGGGGAGACCCAGTACTTC. Translated, it gives CASSQSFAGGETQYF.